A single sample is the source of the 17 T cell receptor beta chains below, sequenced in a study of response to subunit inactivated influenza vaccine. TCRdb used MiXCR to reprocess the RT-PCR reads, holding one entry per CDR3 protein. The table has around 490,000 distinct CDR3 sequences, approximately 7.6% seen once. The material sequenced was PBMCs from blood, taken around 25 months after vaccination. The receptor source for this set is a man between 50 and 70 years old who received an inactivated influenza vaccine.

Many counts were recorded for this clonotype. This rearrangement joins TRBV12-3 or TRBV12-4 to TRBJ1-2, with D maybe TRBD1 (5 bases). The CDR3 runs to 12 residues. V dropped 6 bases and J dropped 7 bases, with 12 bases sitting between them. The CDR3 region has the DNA TGTGCCAGCAGCGCGGGACGAGGTGGCTACACCTTC. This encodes CASSAGRGGYTF.

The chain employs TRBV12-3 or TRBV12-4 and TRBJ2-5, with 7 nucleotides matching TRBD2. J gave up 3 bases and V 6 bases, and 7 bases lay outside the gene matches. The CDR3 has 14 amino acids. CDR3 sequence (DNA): TGTGCCAGCAGGACCGCGGGGAGGGAAGAGACCCAGTACTTC. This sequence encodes CASRTAGREETQYF.

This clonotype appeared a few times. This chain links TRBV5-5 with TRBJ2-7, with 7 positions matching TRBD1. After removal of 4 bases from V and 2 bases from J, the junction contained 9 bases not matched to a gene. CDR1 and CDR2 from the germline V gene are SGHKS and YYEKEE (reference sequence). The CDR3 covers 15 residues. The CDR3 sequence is CASSRPNRGTYEQYF. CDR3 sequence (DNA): TGTGCCAGCAGCCGCCCTAACAGGGGAACCTACGAGCAGTACTTC. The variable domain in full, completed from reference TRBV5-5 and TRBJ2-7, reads DAGVTQSPTHLIKTRGQQVTLRCSPISGHKSVSWYQQVLGQGPQFIFQYYEKEERGRGNFPDRFSARQFPNYSSELNVNALLLGDSALYLCASSRPNRGTYEQYFGPGTRLTVT.

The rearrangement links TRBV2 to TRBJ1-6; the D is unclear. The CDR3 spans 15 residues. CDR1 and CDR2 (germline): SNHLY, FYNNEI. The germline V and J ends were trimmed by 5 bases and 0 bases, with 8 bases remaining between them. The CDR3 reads CASSPYSSYNSPLHF. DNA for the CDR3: TGTGCCAGCAGTCCCTACAGCTCCTATAATTCACCCCTCCACTTT.

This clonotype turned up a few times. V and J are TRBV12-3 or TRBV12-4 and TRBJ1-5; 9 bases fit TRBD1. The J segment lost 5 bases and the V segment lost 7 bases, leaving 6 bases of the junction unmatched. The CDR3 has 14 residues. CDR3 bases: TGTGCCAGCAACGGACAGGGGAATCATCAGCCCCAGCATTTT. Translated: CASNGQGNHQPQHF.

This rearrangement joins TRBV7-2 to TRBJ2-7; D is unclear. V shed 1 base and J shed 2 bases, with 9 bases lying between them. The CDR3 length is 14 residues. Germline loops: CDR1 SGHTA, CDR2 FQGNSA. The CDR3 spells CASSLDRNTYEQYF. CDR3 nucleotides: TGTGCCAGCAGCTTAGATAGAAATACCTACGAGCAGTACTTC.

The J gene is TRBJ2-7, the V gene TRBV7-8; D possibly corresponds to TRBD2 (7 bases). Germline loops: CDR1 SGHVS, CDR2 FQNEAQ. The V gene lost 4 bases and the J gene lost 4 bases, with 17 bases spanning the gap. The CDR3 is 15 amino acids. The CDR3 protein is CASSWGGREWYEQYF. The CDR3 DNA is TGTGCCAGCAGCTGGGGGGGCAGGGAGTGGTACGAGCAGTACTTC.

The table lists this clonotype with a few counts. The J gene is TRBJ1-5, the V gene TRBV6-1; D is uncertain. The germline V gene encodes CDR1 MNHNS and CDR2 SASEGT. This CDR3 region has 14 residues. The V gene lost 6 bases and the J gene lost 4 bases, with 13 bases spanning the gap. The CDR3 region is CASRKPGENQPQHF. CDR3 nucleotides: TGTGCCAGCAGAAAGCCGGGCGAGAATCAGCCCCAGCATTTT.

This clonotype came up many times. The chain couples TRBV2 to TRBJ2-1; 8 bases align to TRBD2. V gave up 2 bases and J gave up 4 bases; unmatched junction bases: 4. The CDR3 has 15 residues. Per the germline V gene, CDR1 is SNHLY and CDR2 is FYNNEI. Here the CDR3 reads CASSELSGVYNEQFF. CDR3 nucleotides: TGTGCCAGCAGTGAACTTAGCGGGGTTTACAATGAGCAGTTCTTC.

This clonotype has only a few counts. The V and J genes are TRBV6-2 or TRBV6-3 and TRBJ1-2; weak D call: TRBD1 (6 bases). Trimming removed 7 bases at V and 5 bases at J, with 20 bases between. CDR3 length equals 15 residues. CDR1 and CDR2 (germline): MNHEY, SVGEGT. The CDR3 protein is CASTDGSQGWYGYTF. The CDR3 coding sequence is TGTGCCAGCACCGACGGATCACAGGGATGGTATGGCTACACCTTC.

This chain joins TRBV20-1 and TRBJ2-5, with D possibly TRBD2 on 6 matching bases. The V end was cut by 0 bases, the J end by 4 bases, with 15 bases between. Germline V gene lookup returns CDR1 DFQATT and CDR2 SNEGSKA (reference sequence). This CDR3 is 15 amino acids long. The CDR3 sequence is CSAREAGRGGETQYF. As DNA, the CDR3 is TGCAGTGCTAGAGAGGCGGGGCGGGGAGGAGAGACCCAGTACTTC.

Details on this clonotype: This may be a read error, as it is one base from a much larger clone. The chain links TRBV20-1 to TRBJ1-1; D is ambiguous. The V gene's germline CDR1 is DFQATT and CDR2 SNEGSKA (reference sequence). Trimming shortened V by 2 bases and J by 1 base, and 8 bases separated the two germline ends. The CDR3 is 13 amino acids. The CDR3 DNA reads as TGCAGTGCTAGATACACAAGGAACACTGAAGCTTTCTTT. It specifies CSARYTRNTEAFF.

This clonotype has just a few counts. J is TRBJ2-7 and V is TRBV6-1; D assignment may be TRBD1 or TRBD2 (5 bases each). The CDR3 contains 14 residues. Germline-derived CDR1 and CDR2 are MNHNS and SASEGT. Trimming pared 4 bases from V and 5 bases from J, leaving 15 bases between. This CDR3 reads CASSGGRGVNEQYF. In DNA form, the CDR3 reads TGTGCCAGCAGTGGGGGGAGAGGGGTGAACGAGCAGTACTTC.

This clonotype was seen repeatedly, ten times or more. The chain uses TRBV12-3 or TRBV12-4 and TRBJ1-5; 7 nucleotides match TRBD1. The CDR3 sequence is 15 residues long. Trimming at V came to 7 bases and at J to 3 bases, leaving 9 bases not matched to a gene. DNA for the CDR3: TGTGCCAGCAAGAAAGAGGGGGCCGTCAATCAGCCCCAGCATTTT. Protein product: CASKKEGAVNQPQHF.

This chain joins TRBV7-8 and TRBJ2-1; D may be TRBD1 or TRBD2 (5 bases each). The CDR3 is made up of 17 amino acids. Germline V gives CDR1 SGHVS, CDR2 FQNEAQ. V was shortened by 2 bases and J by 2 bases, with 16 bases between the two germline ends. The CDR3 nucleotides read TGTGCCAGCAGCTTAAGGGGTGAGCGGCTAACCTACAATGAGCAGTTCTTC. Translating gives CASSLRGERLTYNEQFF.

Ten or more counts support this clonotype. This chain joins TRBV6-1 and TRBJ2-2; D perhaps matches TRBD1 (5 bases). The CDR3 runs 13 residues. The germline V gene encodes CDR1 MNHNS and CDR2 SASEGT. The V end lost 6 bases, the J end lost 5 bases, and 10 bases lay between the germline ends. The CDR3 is CASRVYRTGELFF. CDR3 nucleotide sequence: TGTGCCAGCAGGGTATACAGGACCGGGGAGCTGTTTTTT.

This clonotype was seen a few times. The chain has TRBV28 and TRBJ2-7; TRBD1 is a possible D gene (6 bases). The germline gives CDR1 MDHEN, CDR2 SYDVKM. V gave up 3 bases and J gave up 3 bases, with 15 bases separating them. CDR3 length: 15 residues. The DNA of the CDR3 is TGTGCCAGCAGTTTCGCGCTCAAGGGGGACTACGAGCAGTACTTC. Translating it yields CASSFALKGDYEQYF.